The 19 T cell receptor beta chains below all came from one sample that was sequenced in a study of T cell clones after liver transplantation. The assay was immunoSEQ multiplex PCR, and TCRdb's table has in-frame clones only and misses some. The profile shows some 80,000 clones, about 82% of them singletons. The sequencing used CD4+ T cells from blood, collected 45 to 46 months after liver transplant. These receptors were taken from a human patient who received a liver transplant. Among the T cells, some may be from the graft donor.

CDR3 in DNA: TGTGCCAGCAGTCACAGGGGGGAAAACACTGAAGCTTTCTTT. Translation gives CASSHRGENTEAFF. This chain uses TRBV28 with TRBJ1-1; 8 nucleotides match TRBD1. Germline loops: CDR1 MDHEN, CDR2 SYDVKM. V was pared by 5 bases and J by 2 bases, with 4 bases of the junction left unmatched. The CDR3 contains 14 residues.

The rearrangement joins TRBV5-1 to TRBJ2-5; 8 bases map to TRBD2. Germline lookup yields CDR1 SGHRS and CDR2 YFSETQ. Trimming cost V 2 bases and J 1 base; bases outside gene matches: 4. The CDR3 consists of 15 residues. CDR3 loop: CASSFRAGAQETQYF. The CDR3 nucleotides are TGCGCCAGCAGCTTCAGAGCGGGAGCCCAAGAGACCCAGTACTTC.

The rearrangement uses TRBV9 and TRBJ2-3; 7 bases match TRBD2. Germline V gene sequence: CDR1 SGDLS, CDR2 YYNGEE. The CDR3 has 14 residues. The ends lost 0 bases at V and 6 bases at J; junction bases unmatched: 4. Written as DNA, the CDR3 is TGTGCCAGCAGCGTAGATGGAGCGGGGGATACGCAGTATTTT. It specifies CASSVDGAGDTQYF.

The chain combines TRBV7-9 with TRBJ2-7; D is possibly TRBD1 or TRBD2 (5 bases each). V was pared by 5 bases and J by 6 bases, with 17 bases between. Germline V lookup: CDR1 SEHNR, CDR2 FQNEAQ (reference sequence). There are 14 residues in the CDR3. DNA for the CDR3: TGTGCCAGCAGCGGAGATTACGGGGCTGGCGAGCAGTACTTC. Encoded protein: CASSGDYGAGEQYF.

The chain is built from TRBV19 and TRBJ2-6; D not resolved. V lost 6 bases to trimming and J lost 0 bases, with 9 bases between them. The CDR3 is made up of 15 amino acids. CDR1 and CDR2 (germline): LNHDA, SQIVND (reference sequence). The CDR3 DNA sequence: TGTGCCAGTAGCATTTGGGGCTCTGGGGCCAACGTCCTGACTTTC. Its translation is CASSIWGSGANVLTF.

The V call is TRBV28, the J call TRBJ1-2, with 7 bases identical to TRBD1. The CDR3 length is 17 residues. Unmatched junction bases numbered 15, after V lost 1 base and J lost 7 bases. Germline CDR1 and CDR2: MDHEN and SYDVKM. CDR3 sequence reads: CASSLSWDSTMLGGYTF. In DNA form, the CDR3 reads TGTGCCAGCAGTTTATCCTGGGACAGCACGATGTTAGGTGGCTACACCTTC.

A few counts support this clone. The J gene is TRBJ1-5, the V gene TRBV28; 9 bases fit TRBD1. The CDR3 covers 18 residues. CDR1 and CDR2 from the germline V gene are MDHEN and SYDVKM. The junction had 19 bases not matched to a gene; V was cut back by 6 bases and J by 7 bases. This CDR3 is CASSLLGGRDRARQPQHF. CDR3 DNA sequence: TGTGCCAGCAGCCTCTTAGGAGGCCGGGACAGGGCGAGACAGCCCCAGCATTTT.

This clone was picked up a small number of times. The chain employs TRBV28 and TRBJ1-2; D not resolved. Germline V lookup: CDR1 MDHEN, CDR2 SYDVKM. The CDR3 is 13 amino acids. V dropped 5 bases and J dropped 8 bases, with 15 bases sitting between them. CDR3 in amino acids: CASSRGSLLGYTF. Here the CDR3 DNA reads TGTGCCAGCAGTCGTGGGAGTCTATTGGGCTACACCTTC.

V usage is TRBV29-1 and J usage is TRBJ1-2; D is uncertain. Germline lookup yields CDR1 SQVTM and CDR2 ANQGSEA. The CDR3 sequence is 14 residues long. Trimming took 3 bases from V and 0 from J, leaving 11 bases between them. This CDR3 is CSVDGSSTNYGYTF. The CDR3 DNA is TGCAGCGTTGACGGAAGTTCTACTAACTATGGCTACACCTTC.

This clone was counted only a few times. This chain connects TRBV19 to TRBJ2-1, with 11 bases that match TRBD2. Trimming at V came to 6 bases and at J to 7 bases, leaving 11 bases not matched to a gene. Germline values: CDR1 LNHDA, CDR2 SQIVND (reference sequence). This CDR3 is 16 amino acids long. This CDR3 is CASSLGLADAQNEQFF. CDR3 in DNA: TGTGCCAGTAGCCTGGGACTAGCGGACGCCCAGAATGAGCAGTTCTTC.

V gene TRBV28 combines with J gene TRBJ2-1; maybe TRBD2 (6 bases). The germline CDR1 and CDR2 sequences are MDHEN and SYDVKM. Trimming shortened V by 3 bases and J by 7 bases, and 16 bases separated the two germline ends. This CDR3 has 15 amino acids. The CDR3, as DNA: TGTGCCAGCAGTTTGAATTCCGGGAGAGCTAATGAGCAGTTCTTC. Translated: CASSLNSGRANEQFF.

The chain has TRBV2 and TRBJ2-1, with D tentatively TRBD1 (5 bases). V lost 4 bases, J lost 0 bases, and 10 bases lay in between. The germline gives CDR1 SNHLY, CDR2 FYNNEI. The CDR3 consists of 15 residues. The CDR3: CASSGGSSSYNEQFF. The CDR3 coding sequence is TGTGCCAGCAGTGGGGGCTCGAGCTCCTACAATGAGCAGTTCTTC.

This chain links TRBV30 with TRBJ2-5; no clear D. The CDR3 runs to 12 residues. Germline CDR1 and CDR2: GTSNPN and SVGIG (reference sequence). Between the trimmed V and J ends, which lost 5 bases and 4 bases, there was a span of 11 bases. CDR3 loop: CAWDIGGETQYF. In nucleotides, the CDR3 is TGTGCCTGGGATATAGGTGGAGAGACCCAGTACTTC. The variable domain in full, completed from reference TRBV30 and TRBJ2-5, reads SQTIHQWPATLVQPVGSPLSLECTVEGTSNPNLYWYRQAAGRGLQLLFYSVGIGQISSEVPQNLSASRPQDRQFILSSKKLLLSDSGFYLCAWDIGGETQYFGPGTRLLVL.

The chain couples TRBV4-3 to TRBJ1-1, with a weak D call TRBD1 (5 bases). The CDR3 consists of 14 residues. V was cut by 1 base and J by 7 bases, with 13 bases left in between. Germline-derived CDR1 and CDR2 are LGHNA and YSLEER. In DNA, the CDR3 is TGCGCCAGCAGCCAAGGGGATTGGAGGGGTGAAGCTTTCTTT. This sequence encodes CASSQGDWRGEAFF.

The chain has TRBV27 and TRBJ2-2; 7 bases are a match to TRBD2. The CDR3 runs to 13 residues. V dropped 7 bases and J dropped 7; count of bases not matched to a gene: 6. The germline gives CDR1 MNHEY, CDR2 SMNVEV (reference sequence). For the CDR3, the DNA is TGTGCCAGCACCTGGACTAGTTTCGGGGAGCTGTTTTTT. It encodes CASTWTSFGELFF.

The CDR3 DNA follows: TGTGCCTCCCGTGGGTTGGCCAAAAACATTCAGTACTTC. Amino acids: CASRGLAKNIQYF. This chain connects TRBV30 to TRBJ2-4, with no clear D. The CDR3 has 13 amino acids. The germline V gene has CDR1 GTSNPN and CDR2 SVGIG (reference sequence). The germline V and J ends were trimmed by 7 bases and 1 base, with 11 bases remaining between them.

The V and J genes are TRBV6-4 and TRBJ2-1; 14 bases map to TRBD2. Germline assignment: CDR1 MRHNA and CDR2 SNTAGT. CDR3 length equals 15 residues. Germline trimming cut 5 bases from V and 9 bases from J; bases unmatched to any gene: 6. CDR3 region: CASSPGTSGSSEQFF. CDR3 nucleotides: TGTGCCAGCAGTCCCGGGACTAGCGGGAGTAGTGAGCAGTTCTTC.

The chain links TRBV29-1 to TRBJ2-4; possibly TRBD1 for D (7 bases). The germline V gene encodes CDR1 SQVTM and CDR2 ANQGSEA. This CDR3 comprises 13 residues. V shed 7 bases and J shed 9 bases, with 19 bases lying between them. The CDR3 spells CSGGDSTMGIQYF. Written as DNA, the CDR3 is TGCAGCGGGGGGGACAGCACAATGGGCATTCAGTACTTC.

This sequence joins TRBV10-3 and TRBJ2-7; D perhaps matches TRBD2 (5 bases). The length of the CDR3 is 14 residues. Trimming stripped 4 bases from V and 0 bases from J, with 10 bases between. Germline CDR1 ENHRY, CDR2 SYGVKD. The CDR3 loop reads CAISGGENSYEQYF. CDR3 DNA: TGTGCCATCAGTGGGGGAGAGAACTCCTACGAGCAGTACTTC.